Presented here are 2 T cell receptor beta chains from one specimen sequenced in a study of response to subunit inactivated influenza vaccine. One entry per CDR3 protein results from TCRdb running MiXCR on the RT-PCR reads. Counted here are 150,000 to 200,000 distinct CDR3 sequences, 12% occurring once; the ten biggest clones make up approximately 30%. These records were also assigned to another study, of T cells expressing NK-cell markers. In that study: The authors generated TCR beta cDNA through 5'RACE template switching with UMIs.

Sample: CD8+ T cells sorted from PBMCs, taken 11 to 12 days after vaccination. These receptors were obtained from a man aged 50-60 years who received an inactivated influenza vaccine.

The table lists this clonotype with a few counts. CDR3 DNA sequence: TGTGCCAGCAGCTGGACGACTAGCGGCTTCTACGAGCAGTACTTC. This codes for CASSWTTSGFYEQYF. V gene TRBV7-2 combines with J gene TRBJ2-7, with 9 positions matching TRBD2. Per germline, CDR1 SGHTA and CDR2 FQGNSA. Trimming took 4 bases from V and 3 from J; bases not matched to a gene: 7. The CDR3 extends over 15 amino acids.

This clonotype was observed at least ten times. This chain joins TRBV2 and TRBJ2-4; possibly TRBD2 for D (5 bases). The CDR3 is made up of 17 amino acids. The ends were cut back, 4 bases at V and 3 bases at J, with 19 bases in the middle. CDR1 is SNHLY and CDR2 is FYNNEI in the germline V gene. CDR3 residues: CASSATSPPRDKNIQYF. In nucleotides, the CDR3 is TGTGCCAGCAGTGCCACCTCCCCTCCCCGGGACAAAAACATTCAGTACTTC.